A selection of T cell receptor beta chains follows, all from one sample in a study of cytomegalovirus exposure and HLA in healthy donors. Assay: immunoSEQ multiplex PCR; the TCRdb copy retains only in-frame clones and omits some. Of about 94,000 clones in the sample, over 65% were seen once. The sequenced sample consisted of PBMCs. The receptors stem from a human donor in good health. The CDR3 runs from the conserved cysteine through the conserved F or W. A D gene is named only where the DNA matches it firmly. The listing skips clone size in some rows; elsewhere it reads once, few, many or a size class.

clone_size: few
j_call: TRBJ2-3
d_call: -
v_call: TRBV6-1
cdr3_nt: TGTGCCAGCAGTGAAGAAGGGGGGGCGTACACAGATACGCAGTATTTT
cdr3_aa: CASSEEGGAYTDTQYF

clone_size: few
j_call: TRBJ2-7
d_call: TRBD2
v_call: TRBV6-5
cdr3_nt: TGTGCCAGCAGTCCGGGACTAGCGGGATTGGGCGAGCAGTACTTC
cdr3_aa: CASSPGLAGLGEQYF

clone_size: -
j_call: TRBJ2-5
d_call: -
v_call: TRBV7-6
cdr3_nt: TGTGCCAGCAGTTACAGAGGGGAGACCCAGTACTTC
cdr3_aa: CASSYRGETQYF

clone_size: -
j_call: TRBJ1-1
d_call: -
v_call: TRBV7-9
cdr3_nt: TGTGCCAGCAGCCTAGAGATTGACAGTCTTAGTACTGAAGCTTTCTTT
cdr3_aa: CASSLEIDSLSTEAFF

clone_size: -
j_call: TRBJ1-2
d_call: -
v_call: TRBV2
cdr3_nt: TGTGCCAGCACCAAGCCTGACAGCAGAGCTAACTATGGCTACACCTTC
cdr3_aa: CASTKPDSRANYGYTF

clone_size: once
j_call: TRBJ1-4
d_call: -
v_call: TRBV11-2
cdr3_nt: TGTGCCAGCAGCCCCCAACAGGCAACTAATGAAAAACTGTTTTTT
cdr3_aa: CASSPQQATNEKLFF

clone_size: -
j_call: TRBJ1-2
d_call: -
v_call: TRBV7-9
cdr3_nt: TGTGCCAGCAGCTTAGAGGTGGGGCAAGGCTACACCTTC
cdr3_aa: CASSLEVGQGYTF

clone_size: -
j_call: TRBJ1-4
d_call: -
v_call: TRBV30
cdr3_nt: TGTGCCTGGAGTGGGCAGGGAGGCGAAAAACTGTTTTTT
cdr3_aa: CAWSGQGGEKLFF

clone_size: -
j_call: TRBJ2-3
d_call: TRBD1
v_call: TRBV19
cdr3_nt: TGTGCCAGTAGTAGCCCGCCGGGACAGGGTTTCACAGATACGCAGTATTTT
cdr3_aa: CASSSPPGQGFTDTQYF

clone_size: -
j_call: TRBJ2-3
d_call: TRBD2
v_call: TRBV4-3
cdr3_nt: TGCGCCACCTCCCTCCAAGCGGGAGAGGAAGGCACAGATACGCAGTATTTT
cdr3_aa: CATSLQAGEEGTDTQYF

clone_size: -
j_call: TRBJ2-7
d_call: TRBD2
v_call: TRBV9
cdr3_nt: TGTGCCAGCAGCCCCCGACTAGCGGGTAGCTACGAGCAGTACTTC
cdr3_aa: CASSPRLAGSYEQYF

clone_size: -
j_call: TRBJ2-1
d_call: TRBD2
v_call: TRBV28
cdr3_nt: TGTGCCAGCAGTTTATGGACTAGCGGGCACAATGAGCAGTTCTTC
cdr3_aa: CASSLWTSGHNEQFF

clone_size: -
j_call: TRBJ2-6
d_call: -
v_call: TRBV7-2
cdr3_nt: TGTGCCAGCAGCCCTACTGGGGCCAACGTCCTGACTTTC
cdr3_aa: CASSPTGANVLTF

clone_size: -
j_call: TRBJ1-5
d_call: TRBD1
v_call: TRBV2
cdr3_nt: TGTGCCAGCAGAGGGGGACAGGGAAGTCAGCCCCAGCATTTT
cdr3_aa: CASRGGQGSQPQHF

clone_size: -
j_call: TRBJ2-1
d_call: -
v_call: TRBV4-2
cdr3_nt: TGTGCCAGCAGCCAACAGGGGTACAATGAGCAGTTCTTC
cdr3_aa: CASSQQGYNEQFF

clone_size: -
j_call: TRBJ2-1
d_call: -
v_call: TRBV18
cdr3_nt: TGTGCCAGCTCACCATTACGGGGGAGTAACTACAATGAGCAGTTCTTC
cdr3_aa: CASSPLRGSNYNEQFF

clone_size: few
j_call: TRBJ2-7
d_call: -
v_call: TRBV5-1
cdr3_nt: TGCGCCAGCAGCTTAGTCGGACAACTCTACGAGCAGTACTTC
cdr3_aa: CASSLVGQLYEQYF

clone_size: -
j_call: TRBJ2-7
d_call: TRBD1
v_call: TRBV9
cdr3_nt: TGTGCCAGCAGCGTAGGGGACAGCTACGAGCAGTACTTC
cdr3_aa: CASSVGDSYEQYF

clone_size: -
j_call: TRBJ2-5
d_call: -
v_call: TRBV27
cdr3_nt: TGTGCCAGCAGTTTTGGCCGCGGCCAAGAGACCCAGTACTTC
cdr3_aa: CASSFGRGQETQYF

clone_size: -
j_call: TRBJ2-3
d_call: TRBD1
v_call: TRBV28
cdr3_nt: TGTGCCAGCAGCTCCCACGGACAGGGGGCATTAGATACGCAGTATTTT
cdr3_aa: CASSSHGQGALDTQYF

clone_size: -
j_call: TRBJ1-2
d_call: -
v_call: TRBV28
cdr3_nt: TGTGCCAGCAGTTCGTACAGGGTCGGCTACACCTTC
cdr3_aa: CASSSYRVGYTF

clone_size: -
j_call: TRBJ2-1
d_call: TRBD2
v_call: TRBV28
cdr3_nt: TGTGCCAGCAGAACCACTAGCGGGAGGCCAGGTGAGCAGTTCTTC
cdr3_aa: CASRTTSGRPGEQFF

clone_size: -
j_call: TRBJ2-1
d_call: -
v_call: TRBV7-2
cdr3_nt: TGTGCCAGCAGCTTCCAACTATTCAATGAGCAGTTCTTC
cdr3_aa: CASSFQLFNEQFF

clone_size: -
j_call: TRBJ2-3
d_call: TRBD2
v_call: TRBV7-9
cdr3_nt: TGTGCCAGCAGCCAATTCGTTGTAGCGGGGGGTAGCACAGATACGCAGTATTTT
cdr3_aa: CASSQFVVAGGSTDTQYF

clone_size: -
j_call: TRBJ2-1
d_call: TRBD2
v_call: TRBV5-1
cdr3_nt: TGCGCCAGCAGCCCCCAGCCGACTAGCGGCAATGAGCAGCTCTTC
cdr3_aa: CASSPQPTSGNEQLF

clone_size: -
j_call: TRBJ1-4
d_call: -
v_call: TRBV11-2
cdr3_nt: TGTGCCAGCAGCTTCGGATCCTTGTCGAGAGGAAATGAAAAACTGTTTTTT
cdr3_aa: CASSFGSLSRGNEKLFF

clone_size: -
j_call: TRBJ2-7
d_call: TRBD2
v_call: TRBV28
cdr3_nt: TGTGCCGGGAGGACTAGCGGCACCTTGGAGCAGTACTTC
cdr3_aa: CAGRTSGTLEQYF

clone_size: -
j_call: TRBJ1-5
d_call: TRBD1
v_call: TRBV28
cdr3_nt: TGTGCCAGCAGTCCGGGACAGGGATATTCGCAGCCCCAGCATTTT
cdr3_aa: CASSPGQGYSQPQHF

clone_size: -
j_call: TRBJ2-5
d_call: -
v_call: TRBV7-9
cdr3_nt: TGTGCCAGCAGCTCCCTGACAGGAACCCGCAAAGAGACCCAGTACTTC
cdr3_aa: CASSSLTGTRKETQYF

clone_size: -
j_call: TRBJ1-2
d_call: -
v_call: TRBV28
cdr3_nt: TGTGCCAGCAGGAAACAGCTCTATGGCTACACCTTC
cdr3_aa: CASRKQLYGYTF

clone_size: -
j_call: TRBJ2-7
d_call: TRBD2
v_call: TRBV7-2
cdr3_nt: TGTGCCAGCAGCTTAGGGCTAGCGGGGGGCTACGAGCAGTACTTC
cdr3_aa: CASSLGLAGGYEQYF

clone_size: -
j_call: TRBJ2-3
d_call: TRBD2
v_call: TRBV9
cdr3_nt: TGTGCCAGCAGCGTCTCCGGGGGACTAGCGGGGGGACCGGATACGCAGTATTTT
cdr3_aa: CASSVSGGLAGGPDTQYF

clone_size: few
j_call: TRBJ1-2
d_call: -
v_call: TRBV5-1
cdr3_nt: TGCGCCAGCAGCCCCCGGGACAATCTGTATGGCTACACCTTC
cdr3_aa: CASSPRDNLYGYTF

clone_size: -
j_call: TRBJ2-1
d_call: -
v_call: TRBV7-9
cdr3_nt: TGTGCCAGCAGCTTAACGGACAGCCGAGAGTTCTTC
cdr3_aa: CASSLTDSREFF

clone_size: -
j_call: TRBJ1-2
d_call: -
v_call: TRBV27
cdr3_nt: TGTGCCAGCAAGCGGGGGGCTAACTATGGCTACACCTTC
cdr3_aa: CASKRGANYGYTF

clone_size: -
j_call: TRBJ2-2
d_call: TRBD2
v_call: TRBV7-2
cdr3_nt: TGTGCCAGCAGCTCCACTAGCGGGAGGGCCCCCGGGGAGCTGTTTTTT
cdr3_aa: CASSSTSGRAPGELFF

clone_size: -
j_call: TRBJ2-4
d_call: -
v_call: TRBV7-9
cdr3_nt: TGTGCCAGCAACGGGGTTGGATTGGACATTCAGTACTTC
cdr3_aa: CASNGVGLDIQYF

clone_size: -
j_call: TRBJ1-1
d_call: -
v_call: TRBV6-5
cdr3_nt: TGTGCCAGCGGGGAGGCGATGAACACTGAAGCTTTCTTT
cdr3_aa: CASGEAMNTEAFF

clone_size: -
j_call: TRBJ2-1
d_call: -
v_call: TRBV7-3
cdr3_nt: TGTGCCAGCAGCTTAGCCCGGACAGTATCGGATGAGCAGTTCTTC
cdr3_aa: CASSLARTVSDEQFF

clone_size: -
j_call: TRBJ1-2
d_call: -
v_call: TRBV30
cdr3_nt: TGTGCCCTTGAACCGAACAGAGGGGGCTACACCTTC
cdr3_aa: CALEPNRGGYTF

clone_size: -
j_call: TRBJ1-1
d_call: TRBD1
v_call: TRBV7-2
cdr3_nt: TGTGCCAGCAGCCGGGGACAGCCCCACACTGAAGCTTTCTTT
cdr3_aa: CASSRGQPHTEAFF

clone_size: -
j_call: TRBJ2-5
d_call: TRBD2
v_call: TRBV11-2
cdr3_nt: TGTGCCAGCAGCTTGCTGGCGGGGGGTGAGGGGACCCAGTACTTC
cdr3_aa: CASSLLAGGEGTQYF

clone_size: -
j_call: TRBJ1-5
d_call: -
v_call: TRBV21-1
cdr3_nt: TGTGCCAGCAGCAAACCGGGACACACGGAGGATCAGCCCCAGCATTTT
cdr3_aa: CASSKPGHTEDQPQHF

clone_size: few
j_call: TRBJ1-1
d_call: TRBD1
v_call: TRBV27
cdr3_nt: TGTGCCAGCAGAATCACAGGGGCGACGAACACTGAAGCTTTCTTT
cdr3_aa: CASRITGATNTEAFF

clone_size: -
j_call: TRBJ2-5
d_call: -
v_call: TRBV5-1
cdr3_nt: TGCGCCAGCAGCCAACAACCGACAGCCCAAGAGATCCAGTACTTC
cdr3_aa: CASSQQPTAQEIQYF

clone_size: -
j_call: TRBJ2-7
d_call: -
v_call: TRBV19
cdr3_nt: TGTGCCAGTAGTCCTCACAGGAGCTCCTACGAGCAGTACTTC
cdr3_aa: CASSPHRSSYEQYF

clone_size: -
j_call: TRBJ1-2
d_call: TRBD1
v_call: TRBV25-1
cdr3_nt: TGTGCCAGCAGTGCCCGTCGACAGGGGGCCGGGTGGGGCTATGGCTACACCTTC
cdr3_aa: CASSARRQGAGWGYGYTF

clone_size: -
j_call: TRBJ2-5
d_call: TRBD1
v_call: TRBV25-1
cdr3_nt: TGTGCCAGCAGTGCCCACACAGGGGGCGACTTATCAGAGACCCAGTACTTC
cdr3_aa: CASSAHTGGDLSETQYF

clone_size: -
j_call: TRBJ2-6
d_call: TRBD2
v_call: TRBV5-1
cdr3_nt: TGCGCCAGCAGCTTGGCCGGGACTAGCGGCCCAGGGGGGGCCAACGTCCTGACTTTC
cdr3_aa: CASSLAGTSGPGGANVLTF

clone_size: -
j_call: TRBJ2-1
d_call: -
v_call: TRBV7-8
cdr3_nt: TGTGCCAGCAGCACAGGTCCACTGTTCAGCTCCTACAATGAGCAGTTCTTC
cdr3_aa: CASSTGPLFSSYNEQFF

clone_size: -
j_call: TRBJ2-7
d_call: TRBD1
v_call: TRBV19
cdr3_nt: TGTGCCAGTAGGGGGACAGACTCCTACGAGCAGTACTTC
cdr3_aa: CASRGTDSYEQYF

clone_size: -
j_call: TRBJ2-7
d_call: TRBD2
v_call: TRBV7-2
cdr3_nt: TGTGCCAGCAGCTTAGGGCTAGCGGGTCCCTACGAGCAGTACTTC
cdr3_aa: CASSLGLAGPYEQYF

clone_size: -
j_call: TRBJ1-6
d_call: -
v_call: TRBV7-2
cdr3_nt: TGTGCCAGCAGCTTAAAGGGAGGGAGCCTCTATAATTCACCCCTCCACTTT
cdr3_aa: CASSLKGGSLYNSPLHF